The clone carrying this TCR beta chain was seen a single time. This sample stems from a study of blood T cells in healthy people across ages. V dropped 2 bases and J dropped 9; count of bases not matched to a gene: 8. The V gene's germline CDR1 is ENHRY and CDR2 SYGVKD. The CDR3 runs 15 residues. A second PCR, run for about 7 to 12 cycles, used a sample-barcoded 5' primer plus a J-beta primer mix. TCRdb independently ran MiXCR on the 5' RACE reads; one entry per CDR3 protein. The table lists about 1.7 million distinct CDR3 sequences, approximately 30% of them singletons. The sequencing sample was made of blood. The chain joins TRBV10-3 to TRBJ2-1; 9 bases agree with TRBD2. The clonotype was recovered from a woman aged 25 to 39 in good health. In DNA, the CDR3 is TGTGCCATCAGTGAGCTTAGCGGGGGTCAGGGTGAGCAGTTCTTC. Encoded protein: CAISELSGGQGEQFF.